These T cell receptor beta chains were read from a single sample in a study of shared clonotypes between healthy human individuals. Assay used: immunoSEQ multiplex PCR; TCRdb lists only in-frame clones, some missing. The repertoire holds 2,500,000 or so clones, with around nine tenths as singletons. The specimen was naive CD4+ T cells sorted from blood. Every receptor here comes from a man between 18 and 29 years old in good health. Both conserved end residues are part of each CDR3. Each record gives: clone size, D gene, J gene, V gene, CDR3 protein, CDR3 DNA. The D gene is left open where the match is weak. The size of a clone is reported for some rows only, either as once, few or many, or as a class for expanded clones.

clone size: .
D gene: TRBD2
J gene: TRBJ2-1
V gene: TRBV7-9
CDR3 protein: CASSLTSRMSYNEQFF
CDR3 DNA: TGTGCCAGCAGCTTGACTAGCCGCATGTCCTACAATGAGCAGTTCTTC

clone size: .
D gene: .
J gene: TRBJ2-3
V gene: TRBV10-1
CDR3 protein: CASSEQGADTQYF
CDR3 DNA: TGCGCCAGCAGTGAGCAGGGTGCAGATACGCAGTATTTT

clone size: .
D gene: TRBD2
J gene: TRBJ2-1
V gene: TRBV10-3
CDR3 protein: CAISDSGSYNEQFF
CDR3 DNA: TGTGCCATCAGTGACAGCGGGAGTTACAATGAGCAGTTCTTC

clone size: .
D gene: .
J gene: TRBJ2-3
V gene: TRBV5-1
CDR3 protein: CASSSYGTFTDTQYF
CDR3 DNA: TGCGCCAGCAGCTCTTACGGCACCTTTACAGATACGCAGTATTTT

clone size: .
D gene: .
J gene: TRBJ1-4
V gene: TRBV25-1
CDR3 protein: CASRPGHPNEKLFF
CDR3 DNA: TGTGCCAGCAGGCCAGGGCATCCTAATGAAAAACTGTTTTTT

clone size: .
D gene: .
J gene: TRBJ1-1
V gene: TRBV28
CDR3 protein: CVAGRLNTEAFF
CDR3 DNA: TGTGTCGCAGGTCGACTAAACACTGAAGCTTTCTTT

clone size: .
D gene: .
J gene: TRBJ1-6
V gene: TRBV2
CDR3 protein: CASSEIRLNSPLHF
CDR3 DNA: TGTGCCAGCAGTGAGATAAGATTAAATTCACCCCTCCACTTT

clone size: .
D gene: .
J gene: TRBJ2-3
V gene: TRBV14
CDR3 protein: CASSQDWLTDTQYF
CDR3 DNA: TGTGCCAGCAGCCAAGATTGGCTCACAGATACGCAGTATTTT

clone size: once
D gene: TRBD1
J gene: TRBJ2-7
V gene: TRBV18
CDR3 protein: CASSPQQGYEQYF
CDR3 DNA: TGTGCCAGCTCCCCCCAACAGGGGTACGAGCAGTACTTC

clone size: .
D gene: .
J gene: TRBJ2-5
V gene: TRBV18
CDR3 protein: CASSPSWGQQETQYF
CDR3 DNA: TGTGCCAGCTCACCATCATGGGGACAACAAGAGACCCAGTACTTC

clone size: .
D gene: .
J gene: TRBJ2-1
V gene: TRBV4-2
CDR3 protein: CASSQAGEGEQFF
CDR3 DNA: TGTGCCAGCAGCCAGGCAGGGGAGGGTGAGCAGTTCTTC

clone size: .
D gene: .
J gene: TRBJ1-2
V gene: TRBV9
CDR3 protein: CASSVEGAPGYTF
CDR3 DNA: TGTGCCAGCAGCGTAGAAGGGGCTCCTGGCTACACCTTC

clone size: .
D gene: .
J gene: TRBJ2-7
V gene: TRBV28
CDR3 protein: CASGTLLAEQYF
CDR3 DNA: TGTGCCAGCGGGACCCTACTGGCTGAGCAGTACTTC

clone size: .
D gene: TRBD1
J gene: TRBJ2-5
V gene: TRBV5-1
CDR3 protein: CASSPGTDWTQYF
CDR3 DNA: TGCGCCAGCAGCCCGGGGACAGACTGGACCCAGTACTTC

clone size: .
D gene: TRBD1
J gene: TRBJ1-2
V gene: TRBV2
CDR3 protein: CASSVEQGLDGYTF
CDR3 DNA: TGTGCCAGCAGTGTAGAACAGGGGTTGGATGGCTACACCTTC

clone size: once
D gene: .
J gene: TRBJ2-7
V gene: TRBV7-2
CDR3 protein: CASSRPGGSYEQYF
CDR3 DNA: TGTGCCAGCAGCAGACCCGGGGGCTCCTACGAGCAGTACTTC

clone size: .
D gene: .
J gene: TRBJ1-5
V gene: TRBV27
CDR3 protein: CASSLGASNQPQHF
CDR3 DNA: TGTGCCAGCAGTTTGGGGGCGAGCAATCAGCCCCAGCATTTT

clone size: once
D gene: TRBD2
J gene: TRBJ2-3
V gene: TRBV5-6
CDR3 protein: CASSLDSGRGRDTQYF
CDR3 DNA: TGTGCCAGCAGCCTCGACAGCGGGAGAGGTAGGGATACGCAGTATTTT

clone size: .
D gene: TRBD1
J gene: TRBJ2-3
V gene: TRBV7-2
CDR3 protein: CASSLLGQLADTQYF
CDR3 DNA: TGTGCCAGCAGCTTATTGGGACAGTTAGCCGATACGCAGTATTTT

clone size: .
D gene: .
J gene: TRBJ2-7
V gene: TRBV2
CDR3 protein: CASSTGVYEQYF
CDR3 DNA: TGTGCCAGCAGTACGGGGGTCTACGAGCAGTACTTC